This T cell receptor (beta chain) was retrieved from a study of CD8+ T cells in alopecia areata. Study-wide context: The authors grafted skin from approximately 6-12-month-old C3H/HeJ donors with spontaneous alopecia onto roughly 6-11-week-old female C3H/HeJ mice. Overall study results and limits: Compared with normal scalp, lesional scalp had higher clonality and more expanded CD8+ clones.

cDNA prepared by RNA extraction and subsequent reverse transcription served as the template for sequencing. This table comes from immunoSEQ multiplex PCR, and its TCRdb copy is limited to in-frame clones, with some not included. Listed for the sample are over 250,000 clones, none seen a single time. Sorting of pooled cutaneous lymph node cells used CD4, CD8alpha, NKG2D, NKG2ACE and other markers. This clone occurred a few times. The antigen remains unidentified. Any gene name here is a mouse gene name. The sequence runs out 4 residues before the end of the CDR3; the remainder is reconstructed from the germline J gene. This CDR3 is built from 15 residues. The V and J ends lost 6 bases and 4 bases, in that order; junction bases with no gene match: 6. From germline, CDR1 is SNHLY and CDR2 FYNGKV (reference sequence).

The chain carries TRBV3 and TRBJ2-1; the match to TRBD1 covers 10 bases. Specimen: CD4+ T cells sorted from a lymph node. The source is a C3H/HeJ mouse with alopecia areata. MHC haplotype of the strain: H2-k. CDR3 DNA (partial): TGTGCCAGCAGAACCGGGACAGGGGAGTATGCT. As protein: CASRTGTGEYA. The whole CDR3 protein is CASRTGTGEYAEQFF.